Listed below are T cell receptor beta chains from one sample, sequenced in a study of blood T cell repertoires in COVID-19. Sequencing was performed with immunoSEQ multiplex PCR; in TCRdb, only in-frame clones are kept and a portion is missing. The sample consists of some 83,000 clones, around 80% of them appearing once. Sequencing was done on a sample of peripheral blood. These TCRs come from a human donor in a cohort sampled during active COVID-19. Both conserved end residues are part of each CDR3. The D gene is left open where the match is weak. Clone size is stated in some rows and not others, as once, few, many or a class when expanded.

NA	NA	TRBV30	TRBJ1-2	TGTGCCTGGAGTAAGACGGGAAGGGTTATCTATGGCTACACCTTC	CAWSKTGRVIYGYTF
TRBD2	many	TRBV7-2	TRBJ2-5	TGTGCCAGCAGCGTCCCCGGGACTAGCGGGGGGCGGGTTGGAGAGACCCAGTACTTC	CASSVPGTSGGRVGETQYF
TRBD1	once	TRBV4-1	TRBJ1-1	TGCGCCAGCAGCCTCCAACAGGGGGCGAACACTGAAGCTTTCTTT	CASSLQQGANTEAFF
TRBD1	NA	TRBV7-2	TRBJ1-3	TGTGCCAGCAGCTTACAATCCGACAGGGGTCCCCTCTCTGGAAACACCATATATTTT	CASSLQSDRGPLSGNTIYF
NA	NA	TRBV5-5	TRBJ2-5	TGTGCCAGCAGCGCTTTAGCATGGGGGGTATCTAACCAAGAGACCCAGTACTTC	CASSALAWGVSNQETQYF
TRBD1	NA	TRBV14	TRBJ1-1	TGTGCCAGCAGCCAAGTGCAGACAGGGAAAGCTTTCTTT	CASSQVQTGKAFF
TRBD1	NA	TRBV7-9	TRBJ2-5	TGTGCCAGCAGCTCCCGGACAGGGGGCGCAGAGACCCAGTACTTC	CASSSRTGGAETQYF
TRBD2	once	TRBV3-1/TRBV3-2	TRBJ2-2	TGTGCCAGCAGCTTGGGACTAGCGGGAAACACCGGGGAGCTGTTTTTT	CASSLGLAGNTGELFF
TRBD1	few	TRBV4-1	TRBJ1-2	TGCGCCAGCAGCCAAGAGAGTACAGGGGACTATGGCTACACCTTC	CASSQESTGDYGYTF
NA	NA	TRBV19	TRBJ1-4	TGTGCCAGTAGTACCCTACAGGGAACCGGTGAAAAACTGTTTTTT	CASSTLQGTGEKLFF
TRBD2	NA	TRBV18	TRBJ2-1	TGTGCCAGCTTCACCTCGGGGGGCTACAATGAGCAGTTCTTC	CASFTSGGYNEQFF
NA	NA	TRBV19	TRBJ1-4	TGTGCCAGTAGTTCCTTGAATGAAAAACTGTTTTTT	CASSSLNEKLFF
TRBD2	NA	TRBV10-3	TRBJ2-1	TGTGCCATCGGTGAGAGCCGGACTAGCGGGGGCCTATACAATGAGCAGTTCTTC	CAIGESRTSGGLYNEQFF
TRBD2	NA	TRBV24-1	TRBJ2-1	TGTGCCACCAGTAGCGGGGGGTCCTACAATGAGCAGTTCTTC	CATSSGGSYNEQFF
NA	NA	TRBV7-8	TRBJ1-1	TGTGCCAGCAGCTTGCCCGGACACAGAAACACTGAAGCTTTCTTT	CASSLPGHRNTEAFF
NA	few	TRBV6-1	TRBJ2-2	TGTGCCAGCAGTGAAGTGAAAGGGGTTGTACCCGGGGAGCTGTTTTTT	CASSEVKGVVPGELFF
NA	NA	TRBV7-2	TRBJ1-6	TGTGCCAGCAGCATCTCAGCACCCCTCCACTTT	CASSISAPLHF
NA	NA	TRBV2	TRBJ1-1	TGTGCCAGCAGTGGACAGGCGTTGAACACTGAAGCTTTCTTT	CASSGQALNTEAFF
NA	NA	TRBV18	TRBJ2-1	TGTGCCAGCTCACCACTTAAGCGGAGCTCCTACAATGAGCAGTTCTTC	CASSPLKRSSYNEQFF
NA	NA	TRBV23-1	TRBJ1-5	TGCGCCAGCAGTCAATCTGGTAGCGGCAGCAATCAGCCCCAGCATTTT	CASSQSGSGSNQPQHF
NA	NA	TRBV3-1/TRBV3-2	TRBJ1-2	TGTGCCAGCAGCCAAGGTCCAGTTGGCTACACCTTC	CASSQGPVGYTF
NA	NA	TRBV2	TRBJ1-5	TGTGCCAGCAGTGCCCCCCCCTGGAGGGATGTAGGACAGCCCCAGCATTTT	CASSAPPWRDVGQPQHF
NA	NA	TRBV2	TRBJ1-1	TGTGCCAGCAGTGAATGGCAGGGTGAAGCTTTCTTT	CASSEWQGEAFF
TRBD1	NA	TRBV3-1/TRBV3-2	TRBJ2-7	TGTGCCAGCAGCCGTAACAGGGGTGGGTACGAGCAGTACTTC	CASSRNRGGYEQYF
NA	NA	TRBV18	TRBJ2-7	TGTGCCAGCTCTCTCGGACAGTCCACTGTCCACGAGCAGTACTTC	CASSLGQSTVHEQYF
TRBD2	NA	TRBV9	TRBJ2-1	TGTGCCAGCAGCGTAGTAGCGGGGGGCTACAATGAGCAGTTCTTC	CASSVVAGGYNEQFF
NA	NA	TRBV12-3/TRBV12-4	TRBJ1-2	TGTGCCAGCAGACTTAAAATGGACAATGGCTACACCTTC	CASRLKMDNGYTF